This is a list of T cell receptor beta chains from one sample in a study of tumor and adjacent non-tumor tissue in lung cancer. TCRdb called the multiplex PCR reads again in MiXCR, with one record for every CDR3 protein. The sample includes about 67,000 distinct CDR3 sequences, 65% to 80% seen only once; the top ten take 35% to 50%. The specimen sequenced was distant non-tumor lung tissue. Receptors were obtained from a man aged 60 to 75 with non-small cell lung cancer. The CDR3 runs from the conserved cysteine through the conserved F or W. Fields, in order: D gene, V gene, J gene, clone size, CDR3 DNA, CDR3 protein. The D gene is left open where the match is weak. The size entry is marked missing in some rows and otherwise reads once, few, many or a size class.

D: NA
V: TRBV10-2
J: TRBJ1-2
size: NA
DNA: TGCGCCAACAGTGTGTCGATGGAGGGGGGAAATGGCTACACCTTC
CDR3: CANSVSMEGGNGYTF

D: TRBD1
V: TRBV4-1
J: TRBJ2-2
size: NA
DNA: TGCGCCAGCAGCTTGGGACAGACGAACACGGGGGAGCTGTTTTTT
CDR3: CASSLGQTNTGELFF

D: NA
V: TRBV6-6
J: TRBJ2-2
size: NA
DNA: TGTGCCAGCAGTTACTTAGCAGAAAACACCGGGGAGCTGTTTTTT
CDR3: CASSYLAENTGELFF

D: TRBD2
V: TRBV29-1
J: TRBJ2-1
size: NA
DNA: TGCATAATTGGGGGGGATGAACACAATGAGCAGTTCTTC
CDR3: CIIGGDEHNEQFF

D: NA
V: TRBV11-1
J: TRBJ2-1
size: NA
DNA: TGTGGCAGCGGCCCCGCAAGGGTGTTGGACAATGAGCAGTTTTTC
CDR3: CGSGPARVLDNEQFF

D: TRBD2
V: TRBV6-1
J: TRBJ2-3
size: NA
DNA: TGTGCCAACAGTGATGCTAGCGGGAGGGCCGATACGCAGTATTTT
CDR3: CANSDASGRADTQYF

D: NA
V: TRBV7-9
J: TRBJ2-5
size: NA
DNA: TGTGTCAGCAGCCCGAGTCGGGGAGAGACCCAGCACTTC
CDR3: CVSSPSRGETQHF

D: NA
V: TRBV11-1
J: TRBJ2-3
size: NA
DNA: TGTGCCAGCAGCTCCGGTAGAACGATGACAGATACGGAGTATTTT
CDR3: CASSSGRTMTDTEYF

D: NA
V: TRBV19
J: TRBJ2-3
size: NA
DNA: TGTGCAAGTAGTATGAGGTCGTCGGATACGCCGTATTTT
CDR3: CASSMRSSDTPYF

D: NA
V: TRBV20-1
J: TRBJ2-2
size: NA
DNA: TGCTGTGCTAGAAACCTGGACACCTCCTATAACACCGGGGAGCTGTTTTTT
CDR3: CCARNLDTSYNTGELFF

D: NA
V: TRBV6-1
J: TRBJ2-7
size: NA
DNA: TGTGCCAGCAGTGAAGCCCATGGACAATCCTACGAGCAGTACTTC
CDR3: CASSEAHGQSYEQYF

D: NA
V: TRBV28
J: TRBJ1-5
size: NA
DNA: TGTGCTAGCAGTTTAGGATGGAACGGGCAGCCCCAGCATTTT
CDR3: CASSLGWNGQPQHF

D: TRBD1
V: TRBV10-3
J: TRBJ1-1
size: NA
DNA: TGTGCCATCAACATGACAGGGGACACTGAAGCTTTTTTT
CDR3: CAINMTGDTEAFF

D: TRBD2
V: TRBV5-1
J: TRBJ2-5
size: NA
DNA: TGCGCCAGCAGCTTGTACCCCAGCGGGAGAGGCCCAAATCCATATACCCAGTACTTC
CDR3: CASSLYPSGRGPNPYTQYF

D: NA
V: TRBV19
J: TRBJ1-5
size: NA
DNA: TGTGCCATTAATGACGAGTTTTATCAGCACCAGCATTTT
CDR3: CAINDEFYQHQHF

D: NA
V: TRBV6-1
J: TRBJ2-6
size: NA
DNA: NA
CDR3: CASLRFGVGANVLTF

D: NA
V: TRBV6-1
J: TRBJ2-1
size: NA
DNA: TGTATCATCAAAACACTAACGGGAGACAATGAGCAGTTCTTC
CDR3: CIIKTLTGDNEQFF

D: NA
V: TRBV11-2
J: TRBJ2-7
size: NA
DNA: TGTACCAGCAGCTTAGACAGCCCACTGGGCGAGCAGTACTTC
CDR3: CTSSLDSPLGEQYF

D: NA
V: TRBV6-4
J: TRBJ2-5
size: NA
DNA: TGTGCCAGCAGGACAGCCGAAGAGACCCAGTACTTC
CDR3: CASRTAEETQYF

D: NA
V: TRBV11-1
J: TRBJ2-1
size: NA
DNA: TGTACCAGCAGCCCACGGGTGATTCCGGTGAAAGAGCAGCTCTTC
CDR3: CTSSPRVIPVKEQLF

D: NA
V: TRBV6-5
J: TRBJ2-6
size: NA
DNA: TGTGCCAGCAGTTACACTGGGGCCAGCGTCCTGACTTTC
CDR3: CASSYTGASVLTF

D: NA
V: TRBV6-5
J: TRBJ2-2
size: NA
DNA: TGTGCCAGCAGTTACAGACCGTACACCGGGGAGCTGCTTTTT
CDR3: CASSYRPYTGELLF

D: TRBD1
V: TRBV19
J: TRBJ2-7
size: NA
DNA: TGTGCCAGTAATGTGGGACAGTCCTCCTACGAGCAGTACTTC
CDR3: CASNVGQSSYEQYF

D: NA
V: TRBV11-2
J: TRBJ2-5
size: few
DNA: TGTGCCAGCAGCTTAGATCTTTGGGAGACCCAGTACTTC
CDR3: CASSLDLWETQYF

D: NA
V: TRBV5-1
J: TRBJ2-7
size: NA
DNA: TGCGCCACCAGCTTGGAGCTAGGGGTAGACGATCAGTACTTC
CDR3: CATSLELGVDDQYF

D: NA
V: TRBV5-1
J: TRBJ2-5
size: many
DNA: TGCGCCAGCAAACCCACTTTGGGTGGGGACCAAGAGACCCAGTACTTC
CDR3: CASKPTLGGDQETQYF

D: TRBD1
V: TRBV6-1
J: TRBJ1-5
size: NA
DNA: TGTGCCAACAGTACACGGGACAGGGGGCTCAATCAGCCACAGCATTTT
CDR3: CANSTRDRGLNQPQHF

D: NA
V: TRBV5-1
J: TRBJ2-5
size: NA
DNA: TGCGCCAGCAGCTTGGTTAGCGGCGTTCGGGGAGAGACCCAGTACTTC
CDR3: CASSLVSGVRGETQYF

D: NA
V: TRBV10-3
J: TRBJ2-5
size: NA
DNA: TGTGCCATCAGTGACTCGCGAGGGCTGGACCGGTACTTC
CDR3: CAISDSRGLDRYF

D: TRBD1
V: TRBV6-6
J: TRBJ1-3
size: once
DNA: TGTGCCAGGAGTCTTCAGGGGGCGCGGGGAGACACCATATATTTT
CDR3: CARSLQGARGDTIYF

D: NA
V: TRBV6-5
J: TRBJ1-2
size: NA
DNA: TGTGCCAGCAGTTGGGGCCTCGGGGATCCGGGGGGCTACTCCTTC
CDR3: CASSWGLGDPGGYSF

D: NA
V: TRBV11-3
J: TRBJ2-3
size: NA
DNA: TGTGCTAGCAGCTCCGCGCTGACAGATAGCACAGATACGCAGTATTTT
CDR3: CASSSALTDSTDTQYF

D: NA
V: TRBV20-1
J: TRBJ2-1
size: few
DNA: TGCAGTGCACAGGAGGGGACTGAGCAGTTCTTC
CDR3: CSAQEGTEQFF

D: TRBD2
V: TRBV6-5
J: TRBJ2-7
size: many
DNA: TGTGCCAGCAGTTATTTAGCGGGGGGCTCCTACGAGCAGTACTTC
CDR3: CASSYLAGGSYEQYF

D: TRBD1
V: TRBV29-1
J: TRBJ1-1
size: NA
DNA: TGCAGCGTTGAACCCGTGCGGACAGGGGTGTGGACTGAAGCTTTCTTT
CDR3: CSVEPVRTGVWTEAFF

D: TRBD1
V: TRBV7-8
J: TRBJ2-2
size: NA
DNA: TGTGCCAGTAGCAACTCGGGACAGGGCTATACCTGGGAGCTGTTTTTT
CDR3: CASSNSGQGYTWELFF

D: NA
V: TRBV4-2
J: TRBJ1-2
size: many
DNA: TGTGCCAGCAGCCAAAGCGTAGGGGTGTCTGACTATGGCTACACCTTC
CDR3: CASSQSVGVSDYGYTF

D: NA
V: TRBV12-3/TRBV12-4
J: TRBJ1-4
size: few
DNA: TGTGCCAGCAGTTTTCACCAGGGACCTAATGAAAAAATGTCTTTT
CDR3: CASSFHQGPNEKMSF

D: NA
V: TRBV30
J: TRBJ1-3
size: NA
DNA: TGTGCCTGGAGAGAGGAGGCCTCTGGAAACACCATATATTTT
CDR3: CAWREEASGNTIYF

D: NA
V: TRBV7-8
J: TRBJ2-5
size: NA
DNA: TGTGCCAACAGCTTATCGTCGACAGGGTGGGGGACTCAGTACTTC
CDR3: CANSLSSTGWGTQYF

D: TRBD2
V: TRBV5-1
J: TRBJ2-1
size: many
DNA: TGCGCCAGCAGCTTGGGCGGGACTAGGACAAATGAGCAGTTCTTC
CDR3: CASSLGGTRTNEQFF

D: NA
V: TRBV29-1
J: TRBJ1-2
size: NA
DNA: TGCAGTGTTGAAGAACAGGGAGATGACTACACCTTC
CDR3: CSVEEQGDDYTF

D: TRBD2
V: TRBV29-1
J: TRBJ2-5
size: NA
DNA: TGCAGCGTTGCCCGCGGGGGGGAACAGGAGACCCAGAATTTC
CDR3: CSVARGGEQETQNF

D: NA
V: TRBV20-1
J: TRBJ2-4
size: many
DNA: TGCAGTGCTAGAGGCCCGGAAAACATTCAGTACTTC
CDR3: CSARGPENIQYF

D: NA
V: TRBV30
J: TRBJ1-3
size: NA
DNA: TGTGCCTGGAGAAAGGAGGCCTCTGGAAACACCATATATTTT
CDR3: CAWRKEASGNTIYF

D: TRBD2
V: TRBV19
J: TRBJ2-3
size: NA
DNA: TGTGTCAGTAGTACAATAGCGGGTCTGGTAGATACGCAGTATTTT
CDR3: CVSSTIAGLVDTQYF

D: NA
V: TRBV20-1
J: TRBJ2-1
size: many
DNA: TGCAGTGCTAGAGTGGTCCGGACTGCCCCCTACAATGAGCAGTTCTTC
CDR3: CSARVVRTAPYNEQFF

D: NA
V: TRBV6-5
J: TRBJ1-2
size: NA
DNA: TGTGCGAACAGTTGGGGCCTCGGGGGTCCGGGGGGCTACACCTTC
CDR3: CANSWGLGGPGGYTF